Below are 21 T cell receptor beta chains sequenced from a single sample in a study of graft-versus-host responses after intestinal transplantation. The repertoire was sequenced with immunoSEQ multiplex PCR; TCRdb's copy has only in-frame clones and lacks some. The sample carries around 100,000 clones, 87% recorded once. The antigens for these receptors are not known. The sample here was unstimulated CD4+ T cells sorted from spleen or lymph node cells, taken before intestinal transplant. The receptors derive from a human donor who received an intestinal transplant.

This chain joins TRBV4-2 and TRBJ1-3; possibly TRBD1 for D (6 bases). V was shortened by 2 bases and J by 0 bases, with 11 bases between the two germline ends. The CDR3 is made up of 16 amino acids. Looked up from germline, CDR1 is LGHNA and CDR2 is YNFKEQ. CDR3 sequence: CASSQYRASSGNTIYF. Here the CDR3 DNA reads TGTGCCAGCAGCCAATACAGGGCAAGCTCTGGAAACACCATATATTTT.

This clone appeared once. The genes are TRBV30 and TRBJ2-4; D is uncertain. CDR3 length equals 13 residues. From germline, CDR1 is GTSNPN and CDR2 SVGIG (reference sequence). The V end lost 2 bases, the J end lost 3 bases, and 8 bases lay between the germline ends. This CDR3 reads CAWSTKGKNIQYF. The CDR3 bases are TGTGCCTGGAGTACGAAGGGCAAAAACATTCAGTACTTC.

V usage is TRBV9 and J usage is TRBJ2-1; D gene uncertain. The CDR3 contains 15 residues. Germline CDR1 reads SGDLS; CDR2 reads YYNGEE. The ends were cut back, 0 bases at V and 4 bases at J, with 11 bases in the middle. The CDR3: CASSVVGMGYNEQFF. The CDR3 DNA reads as TGTGCCAGCAGCGTAGTTGGTATGGGGTACAATGAGCAGTTCTTC.

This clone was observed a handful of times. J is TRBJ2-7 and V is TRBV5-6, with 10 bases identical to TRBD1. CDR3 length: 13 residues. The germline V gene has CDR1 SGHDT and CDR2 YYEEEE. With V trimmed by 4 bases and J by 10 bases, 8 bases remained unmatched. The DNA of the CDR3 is TGTGCCAGCAGCCTGGGGGACAGGGGCCACCAGTACTTC. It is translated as CASSLGDRGHQYF.

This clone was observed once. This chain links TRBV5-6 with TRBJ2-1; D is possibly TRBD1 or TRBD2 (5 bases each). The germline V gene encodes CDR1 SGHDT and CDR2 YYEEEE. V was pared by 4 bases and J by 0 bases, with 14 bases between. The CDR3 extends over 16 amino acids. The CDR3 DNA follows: TGTGCCAGCAGCCCGTGGGGGTCTTACTCCTACAATGAGCAGTTCTTC. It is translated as CASSPWGSYSYNEQFF.

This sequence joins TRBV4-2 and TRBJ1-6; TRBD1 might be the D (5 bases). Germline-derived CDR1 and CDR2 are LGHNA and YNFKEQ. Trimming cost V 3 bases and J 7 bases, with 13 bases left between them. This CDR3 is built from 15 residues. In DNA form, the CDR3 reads TGTGCCAGCAGCCAGGAAAGACAGAGGAATTCACCCCTCCACTTT. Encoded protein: CASSQERQRNSPLHF.

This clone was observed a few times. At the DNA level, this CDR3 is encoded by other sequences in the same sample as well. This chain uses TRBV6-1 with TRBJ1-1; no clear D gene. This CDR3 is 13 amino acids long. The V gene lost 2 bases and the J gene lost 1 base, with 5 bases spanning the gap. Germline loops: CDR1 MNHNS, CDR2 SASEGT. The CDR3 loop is CASSERGNTEAFF. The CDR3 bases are TGTGCCAGCAGTGAACGGGGGAACACTGAAGCTTTCTTT.

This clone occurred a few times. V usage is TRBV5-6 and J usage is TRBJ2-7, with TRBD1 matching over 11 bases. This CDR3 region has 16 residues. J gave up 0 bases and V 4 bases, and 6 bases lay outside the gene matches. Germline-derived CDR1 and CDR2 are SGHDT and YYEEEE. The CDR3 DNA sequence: TGTGCCAGCAGCGAACCCGGGACAGGGGGCTCCTACGAGCAGTACTTC. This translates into CASSEPGTGGSYEQYF.

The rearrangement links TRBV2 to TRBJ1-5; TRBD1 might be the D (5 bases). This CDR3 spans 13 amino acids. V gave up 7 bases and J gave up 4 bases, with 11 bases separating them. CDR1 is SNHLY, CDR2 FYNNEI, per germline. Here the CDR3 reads CASMGEGNQPQHF. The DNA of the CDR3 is TGTGCCAGCATGGGAGAGGGGAATCAGCCCCAGCATTTT.

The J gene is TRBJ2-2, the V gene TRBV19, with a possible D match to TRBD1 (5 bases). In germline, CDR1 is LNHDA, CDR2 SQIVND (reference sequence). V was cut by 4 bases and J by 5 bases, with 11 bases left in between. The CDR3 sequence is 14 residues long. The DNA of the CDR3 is TGTGCCAGTAGTAACCAGGGCAGGACCGGGGAGCTGTTTTTT. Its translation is CASSNQGRTGELFF.

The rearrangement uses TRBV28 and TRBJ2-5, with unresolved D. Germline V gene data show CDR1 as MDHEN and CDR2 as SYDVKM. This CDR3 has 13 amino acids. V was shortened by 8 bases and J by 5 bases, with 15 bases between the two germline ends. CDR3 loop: CASSEVSRETQYF. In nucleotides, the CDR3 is TGTGCCAGCTCCGAAGTATCCCGGGAGACCCAGTACTTC. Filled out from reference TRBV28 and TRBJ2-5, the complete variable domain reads DVKVTQSSRYLVKRTGEKVFLECVQDMDHENMFWYRQDPGLGLRLIYFSYDVKMKEKGDIPEGYSVSREKKERFSLILESASTNQTSMYLCASSEVSRETQYFGPGTRLLVL.

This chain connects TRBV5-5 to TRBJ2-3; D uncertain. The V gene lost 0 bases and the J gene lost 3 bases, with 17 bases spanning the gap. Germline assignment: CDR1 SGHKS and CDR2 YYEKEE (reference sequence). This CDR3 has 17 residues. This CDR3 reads CASSLGSIYGGTDTQYF. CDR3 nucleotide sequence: TGTGCCAGCAGCTTGGGATCTATCTATGGTGGGACAGATACGCAGTATTTT.

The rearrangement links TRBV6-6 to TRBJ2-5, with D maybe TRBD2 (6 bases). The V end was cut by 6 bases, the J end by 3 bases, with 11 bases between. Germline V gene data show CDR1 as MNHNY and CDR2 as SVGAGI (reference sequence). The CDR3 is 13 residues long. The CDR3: CASRLAAKETQYF. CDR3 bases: TGTGCCAGCAGGTTAGCGGCGAAAGAGACCCAGTACTTC.

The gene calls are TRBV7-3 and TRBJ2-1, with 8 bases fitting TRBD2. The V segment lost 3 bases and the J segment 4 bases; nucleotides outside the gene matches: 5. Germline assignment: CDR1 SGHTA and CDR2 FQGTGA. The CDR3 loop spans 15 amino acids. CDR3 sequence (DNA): TGTGCCAGCAGCTTCGGACTAGCTGAGTACAATGAGCAGTTCTTC. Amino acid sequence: CASSFGLAEYNEQFF. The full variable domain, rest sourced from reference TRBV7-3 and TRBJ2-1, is GAGVSQTPSNKVTEKGKYVELRCDPISGHTALYWYRQSLGQGPEFLIYFQGTGAADDSGLPNDRFFAVRPEGSVSTLKIQRTERGDSAVYLCASSFGLAEYNEQFFGPGTRLTVL.

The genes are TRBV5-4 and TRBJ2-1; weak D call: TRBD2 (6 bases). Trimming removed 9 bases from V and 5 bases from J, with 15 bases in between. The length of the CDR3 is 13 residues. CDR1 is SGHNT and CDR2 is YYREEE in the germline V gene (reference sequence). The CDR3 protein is CAIQPGLHNEQFF. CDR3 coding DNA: TGTGCCATCCAGCCGGGACTTCACAATGAGCAGTTCTTC.

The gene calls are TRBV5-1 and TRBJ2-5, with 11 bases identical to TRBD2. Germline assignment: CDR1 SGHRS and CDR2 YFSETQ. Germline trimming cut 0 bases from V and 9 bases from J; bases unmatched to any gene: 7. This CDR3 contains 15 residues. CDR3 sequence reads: CASSLVAGGEKAQYF. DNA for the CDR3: TGCGCCAGCAGCTTGGTAGCGGGAGGGGAGAAGGCCCAGTACTTC.

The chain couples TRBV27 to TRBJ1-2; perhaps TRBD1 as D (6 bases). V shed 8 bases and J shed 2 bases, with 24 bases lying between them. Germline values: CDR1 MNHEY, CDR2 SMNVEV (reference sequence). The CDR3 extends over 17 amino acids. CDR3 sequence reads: CASGNGDQTGLNYGYTF. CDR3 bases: TGTGCCAGCGGGAATGGGGACCAGACAGGTCTAAACTATGGCTACACCTTC.

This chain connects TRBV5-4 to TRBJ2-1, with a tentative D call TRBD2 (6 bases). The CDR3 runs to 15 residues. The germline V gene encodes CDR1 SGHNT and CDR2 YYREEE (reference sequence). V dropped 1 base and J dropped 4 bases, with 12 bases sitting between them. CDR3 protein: CASSLSGGGYNEQFF. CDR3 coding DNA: TGTGCCAGCAGCTTGTCAGGCGGAGGGTACAATGAGCAGTTCTTC.

In nucleotides, the CDR3 is TGTGCCAGTAGTATAGGGCACTTTAGCAATCAGCCCCAGCATTTT. Translated: CASSIGHFSNQPQHF. This sequence joins TRBV19 and TRBJ1-5, with D uncertain. Germline loops: CDR1 LNHDA, CDR2 SQIVND (reference sequence). V lost 1 base and J 0 bases, leaving 7 bases between the germline ends. This CDR3 is built from 15 residues.

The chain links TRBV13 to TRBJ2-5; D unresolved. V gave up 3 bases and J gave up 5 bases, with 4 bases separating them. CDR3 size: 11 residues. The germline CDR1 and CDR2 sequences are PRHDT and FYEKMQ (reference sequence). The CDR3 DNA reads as TGTGCCAGCAGCTTCTTGGAGACCCAGTACTTC. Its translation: CASSFLETQYF. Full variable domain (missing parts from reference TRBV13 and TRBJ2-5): AAGVIQSPRHLIKEKRETATLKCYPIPRHDTVYWYQQGPGQDPQFLISFYEKMQSDKGSIPDRFSAQQFSDYHSELNMSSLELGDSALYFCASSFLETQYFGPGTRLLVL.

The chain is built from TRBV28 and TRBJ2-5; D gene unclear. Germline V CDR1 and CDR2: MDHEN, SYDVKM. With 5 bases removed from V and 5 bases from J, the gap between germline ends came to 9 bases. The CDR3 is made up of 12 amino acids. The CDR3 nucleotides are TGTGCCAGCAGTCCAGTACTGGAGACCCAGTACTTC. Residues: CASSPVLETQYF.